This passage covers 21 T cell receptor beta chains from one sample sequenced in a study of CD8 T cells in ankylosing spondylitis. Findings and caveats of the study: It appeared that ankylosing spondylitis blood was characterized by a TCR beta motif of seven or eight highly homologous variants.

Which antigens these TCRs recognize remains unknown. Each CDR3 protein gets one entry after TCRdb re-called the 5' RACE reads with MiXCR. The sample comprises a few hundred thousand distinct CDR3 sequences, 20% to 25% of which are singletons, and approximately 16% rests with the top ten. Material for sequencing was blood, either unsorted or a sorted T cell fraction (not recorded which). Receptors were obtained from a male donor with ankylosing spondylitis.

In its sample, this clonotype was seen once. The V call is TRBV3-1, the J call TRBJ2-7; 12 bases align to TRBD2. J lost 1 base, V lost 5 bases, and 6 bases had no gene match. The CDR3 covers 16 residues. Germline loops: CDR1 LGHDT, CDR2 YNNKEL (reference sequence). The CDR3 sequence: CASSETSGSYSYEQYF. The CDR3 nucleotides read TGTGCCAGCAGCGAGACTAGCGGGAGTTATTCCTACGAGCAGTACTTC.

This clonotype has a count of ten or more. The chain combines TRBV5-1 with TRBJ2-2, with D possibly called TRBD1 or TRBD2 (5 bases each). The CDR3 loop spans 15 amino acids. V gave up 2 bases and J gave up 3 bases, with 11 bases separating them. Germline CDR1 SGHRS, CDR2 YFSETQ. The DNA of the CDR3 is TGCGCCAGCAGCTTCCCGGGACGGTACACCGGGGAGCTGTTTTTT. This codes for CASSFPGRYTGELFF.

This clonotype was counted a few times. The CDR3 sequence: CASSKIGGQVENEQFF. CDR3 nucleotides: TGTGCCAGCAGCAAAATAGGCGGACAGGTAGAGAATGAGCAGTTCTTC. This chain uses TRBV21-1 with TRBJ2-1; the table's D call, TRBD1, was not checked against the DNA. TRBV21-1 is a documented pseudogene. The CDR3 has 16 residues.

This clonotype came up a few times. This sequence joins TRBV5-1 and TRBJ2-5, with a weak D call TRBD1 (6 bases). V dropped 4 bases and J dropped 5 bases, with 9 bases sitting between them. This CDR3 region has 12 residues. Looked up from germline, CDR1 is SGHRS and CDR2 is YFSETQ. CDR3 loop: CASSTGMETQYF. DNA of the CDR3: TGCGCCAGCAGCACAGGGATGGAGACCCAGTACTTC.

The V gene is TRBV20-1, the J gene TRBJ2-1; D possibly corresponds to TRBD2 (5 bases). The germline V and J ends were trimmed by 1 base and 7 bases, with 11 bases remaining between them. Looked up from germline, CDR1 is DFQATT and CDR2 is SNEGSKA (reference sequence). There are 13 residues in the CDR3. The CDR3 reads CSARAGSWNEQFF. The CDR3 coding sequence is TGCAGTGCTAGAGCGGGGAGTTGGAATGAGCAGTTCTTC.

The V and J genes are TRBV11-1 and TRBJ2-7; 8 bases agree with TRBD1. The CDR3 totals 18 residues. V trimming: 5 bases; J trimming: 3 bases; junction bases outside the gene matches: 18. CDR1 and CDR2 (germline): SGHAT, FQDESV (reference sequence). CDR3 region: CASSLPPIGQGGHYEQYF. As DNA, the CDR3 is TGTGCCAGCAGCCTACCCCCAATAGGACAGGGTGGTCACTACGAGCAGTACTTC. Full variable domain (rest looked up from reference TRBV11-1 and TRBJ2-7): EAEVAQSPRYKITEKSQAVAFWCDPISGHATLYWYRQILGQGPELLVQFQDESVVDDSQLPKDRFSAERLKGVDSTLKIQPAELGDSAMYLCASSLPPIGQGGHYEQYFGPGTRLTVT.

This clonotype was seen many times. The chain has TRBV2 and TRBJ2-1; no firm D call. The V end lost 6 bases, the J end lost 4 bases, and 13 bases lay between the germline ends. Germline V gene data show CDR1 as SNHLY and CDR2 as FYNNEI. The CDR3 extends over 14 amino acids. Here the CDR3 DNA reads TGTGCCAGCAGCGCGGTAGTTTGGTACAATGAGCAGTTCTTC. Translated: CASSAVVWYNEQFF.

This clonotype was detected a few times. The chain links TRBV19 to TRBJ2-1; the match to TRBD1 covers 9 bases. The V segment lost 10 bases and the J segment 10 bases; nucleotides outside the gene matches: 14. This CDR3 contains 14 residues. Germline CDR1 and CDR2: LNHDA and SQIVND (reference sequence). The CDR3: CATTRTGADEEQFF. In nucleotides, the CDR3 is TGTGCCACCACCCGGACAGGGGCGGACGAGGAGCAGTTCTTC.

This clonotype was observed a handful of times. CDR3 sequence: CASSPPTLGSPYNEQFF. The CDR3 nucleotides read TGTGCCAGCTCACCACCGACCCTCGGGTCCCCCTACAATGAGCAGTTCTTC. This rearrangement joins TRBV18 to TRBJ2-1; D not resolved. Trimming took 0 bases from V and 2 from J, leaving 14 bases between them. The CDR3 length is 17 residues. Germline loops: CDR1 KGHSH, CDR2 LQKENI.

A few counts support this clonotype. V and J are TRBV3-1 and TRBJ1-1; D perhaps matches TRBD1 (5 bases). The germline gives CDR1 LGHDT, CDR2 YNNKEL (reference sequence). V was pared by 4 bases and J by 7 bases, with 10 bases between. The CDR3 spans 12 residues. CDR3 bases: TGTGCCAGCAGCCTCTCTGGGGGTGAAGCTTTCTTT. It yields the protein CASSLSGGEAFF. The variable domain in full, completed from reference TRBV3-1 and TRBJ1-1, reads DTAVSQTPKYLVTQMGNDKSIKCEQNLGHDTMYWYKQDSKKFLKIMFSYNNKELIINETVPNRFSPKSPDKAHLNLHINSLELGDSAVYFCASSLSGGEAFFGQGTRLTVV.

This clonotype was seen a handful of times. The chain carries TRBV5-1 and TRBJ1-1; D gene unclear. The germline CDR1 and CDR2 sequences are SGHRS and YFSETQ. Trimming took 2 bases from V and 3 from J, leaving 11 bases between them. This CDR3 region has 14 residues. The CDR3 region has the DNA TGCGCCAGCAGCTTAGACTTCCAGGACACTGAAGCTTTCTTT. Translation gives CASSLDFQDTEAFF.

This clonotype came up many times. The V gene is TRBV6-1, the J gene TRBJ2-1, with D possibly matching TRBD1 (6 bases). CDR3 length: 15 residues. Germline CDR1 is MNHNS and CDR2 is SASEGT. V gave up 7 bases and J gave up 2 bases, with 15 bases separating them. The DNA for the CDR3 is TGTGCCAGCACCATCAGAACAGGGCCCTACAATGAGCAGTTCTTC. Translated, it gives CASTIRTGPYNEQFF.

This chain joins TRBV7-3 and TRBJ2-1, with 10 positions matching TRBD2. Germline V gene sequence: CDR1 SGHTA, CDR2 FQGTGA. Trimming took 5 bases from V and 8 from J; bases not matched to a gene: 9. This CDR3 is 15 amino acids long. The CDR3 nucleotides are TGTGCCAGCAGCCCTAGCGGGGGCAGACAGGATGAGCAGTTCTTC. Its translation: CASSPSGGRQDEQFF.

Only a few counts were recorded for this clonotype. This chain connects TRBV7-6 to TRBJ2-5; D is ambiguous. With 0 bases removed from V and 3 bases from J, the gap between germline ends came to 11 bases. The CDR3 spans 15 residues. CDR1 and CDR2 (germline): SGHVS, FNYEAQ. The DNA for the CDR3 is TGTGCCAGCAGCTTAGCGGGGAAATTCGAAGAGACCCAGTACTTC. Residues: CASSLAGKFEETQYF.

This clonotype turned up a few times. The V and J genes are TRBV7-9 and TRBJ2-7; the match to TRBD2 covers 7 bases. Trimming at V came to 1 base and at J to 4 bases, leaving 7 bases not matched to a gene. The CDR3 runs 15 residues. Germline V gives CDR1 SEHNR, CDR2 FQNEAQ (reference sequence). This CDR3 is CASSLGAGALYEQYF. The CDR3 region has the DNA TGTGCCAGCAGCTTAGGGGCGGGAGCCCTATACGAGCAGTACTTC.

The CDR3 loop is CAISDSSGPINTGELFF. In DNA form, the CDR3 reads TGTGCCATCAGTGACTCTAGCGGACCGATTAACACCGGGGAGCTGTTTTTT. The chain has TRBV10-3 and TRBJ2-2; 7 nucleotides line up with TRBD2. The junction had 9 bases not matched to a gene; V was cut back by 3 bases and J by 2 bases. The CDR3 is 17 amino acids. The V gene's germline CDR1 is ENHRY and CDR2 SYGVKD.

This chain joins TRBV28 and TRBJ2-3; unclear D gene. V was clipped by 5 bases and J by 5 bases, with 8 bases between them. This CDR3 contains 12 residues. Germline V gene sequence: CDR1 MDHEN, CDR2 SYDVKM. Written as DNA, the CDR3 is TGTGCCAGCAGTGCCCCCCAAGATACGCAGTATTTT. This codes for CASSAPQDTQYF. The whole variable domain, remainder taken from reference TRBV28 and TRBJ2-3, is DVKVTQSSRYLVKRTGEKVFLECVQDMDHENMFWYRQDPGLGLRLIYFSYDVKMKEKGDIPEGYSVSREKKERFSLILESASTNQTSMYLCASSAPQDTQYFGPGTRLTVL.

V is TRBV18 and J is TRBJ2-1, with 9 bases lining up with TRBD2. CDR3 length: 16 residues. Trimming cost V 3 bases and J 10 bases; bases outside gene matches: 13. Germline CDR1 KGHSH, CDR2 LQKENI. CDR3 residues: CASSPGRLAGTDEQFF. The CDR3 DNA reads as TGTGCCAGCTCACCGGGGCGGCTAGCGGGAACGGACGAGCAGTTCTTC. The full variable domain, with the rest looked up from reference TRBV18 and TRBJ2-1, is NAGVMQNPRHLVRRRGQEARLRCSPMKGHSHVYWYRQLPEEGLKFMVYLQKENIIDESGMPKERFSAEFPKEGPSILRIQQVVRGDSAAYFCASSPGRLAGTDEQFFGPGTRLTVL.

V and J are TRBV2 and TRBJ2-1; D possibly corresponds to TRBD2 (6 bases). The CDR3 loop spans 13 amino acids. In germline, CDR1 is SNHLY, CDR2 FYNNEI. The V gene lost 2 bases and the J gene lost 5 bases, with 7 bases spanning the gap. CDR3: CASSERTNNEQFF. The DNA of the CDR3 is TGTGCCAGCAGTGAAAGGACTAACAATGAGCAGTTCTTC. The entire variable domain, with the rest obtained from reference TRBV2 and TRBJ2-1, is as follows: EPEVTQTPSHQVTQMGQEVILRCVPISNHLYFYWYRQILGQKVEFLVSFYNNEISEKSEIFDDQFSVERPDGSNFTLKIRSTKLEDSAMYFCASSERTNNEQFFGPGTRLTVL.

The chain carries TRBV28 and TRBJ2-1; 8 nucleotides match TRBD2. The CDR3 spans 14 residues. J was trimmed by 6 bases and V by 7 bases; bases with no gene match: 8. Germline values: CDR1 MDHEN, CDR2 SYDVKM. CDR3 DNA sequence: TGTGCCAGCATAGTCGGCGGGAGGATCAATGAGCAGTTCTTC. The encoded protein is CASIVGGRINEQFF.

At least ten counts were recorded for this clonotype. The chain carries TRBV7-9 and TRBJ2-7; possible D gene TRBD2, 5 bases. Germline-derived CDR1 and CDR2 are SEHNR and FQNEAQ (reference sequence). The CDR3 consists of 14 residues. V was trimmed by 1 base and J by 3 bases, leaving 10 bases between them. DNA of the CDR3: TGTGCCAGCAGCTTAGGAACTAGGCTCTACGAGCAGTACTTC. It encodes CASSLGTRLYEQYF.